This T cell receptor (beta chain) was recorded in a study of shared clonotypes between healthy human individuals. Study outcomes and limitations: Measured sharing among donors was expected to vary with sequencing depth. Since donors were few, the genetic and exposure-history diversity represented was limited.

Assay used: immunoSEQ multiplex PCR; TCRdb lists only in-frame clones, some missing. The table includes fewer than 600,000 clones, around 74% detected once. Regarding this clone: The target antigen is unknown.

Adult Caucasians living in Nashville, Tennessee made up all of the donors. The germline V gene encodes CDR1 SGHRS and CDR2 YFSETQ. V was pared by 3 bases and J by 2 bases, with 8 bases of the junction left unmatched. This CDR3 has 15 amino acids. The receptor comes from a woman between 40 and 55 years old in good health. Some clones in this sample may be carry-over from other donors' samples. Sequenced input: PBMCs. The V and J genes are TRBV5-1 and TRBJ2-7; the match to TRBD1 covers 7 bases. CDR3 loop: CASSSDGQEPYEQYF. The DNA for the CDR3 is TGCGCCAGCAGCTCGGATGGACAGGAGCCCTACGAGCAGTACTTC.